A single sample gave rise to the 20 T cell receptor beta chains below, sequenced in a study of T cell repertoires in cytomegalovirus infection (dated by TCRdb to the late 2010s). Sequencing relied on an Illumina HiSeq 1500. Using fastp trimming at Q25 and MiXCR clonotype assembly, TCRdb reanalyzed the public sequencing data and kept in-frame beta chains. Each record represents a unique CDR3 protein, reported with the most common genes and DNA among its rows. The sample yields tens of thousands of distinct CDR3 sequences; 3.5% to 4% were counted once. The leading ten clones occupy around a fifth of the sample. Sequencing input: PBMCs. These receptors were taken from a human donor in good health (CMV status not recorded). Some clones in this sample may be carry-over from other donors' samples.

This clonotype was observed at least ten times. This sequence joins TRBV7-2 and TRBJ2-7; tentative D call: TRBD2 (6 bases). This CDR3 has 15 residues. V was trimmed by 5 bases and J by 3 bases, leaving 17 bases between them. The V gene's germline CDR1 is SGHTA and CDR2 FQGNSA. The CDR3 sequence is CASSPTPGEVYEQYF. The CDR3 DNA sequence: TGTGCCAGCAGCCCAACGCCGGGGGAAGTCTACGAGCAGTACTTC.

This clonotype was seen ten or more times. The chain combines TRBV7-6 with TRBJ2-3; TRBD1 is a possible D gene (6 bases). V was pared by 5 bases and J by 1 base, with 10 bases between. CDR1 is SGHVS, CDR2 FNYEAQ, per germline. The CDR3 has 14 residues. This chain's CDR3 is CASSPYRGTDTQYF. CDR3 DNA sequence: TGTGCCAGCAGCCCTTACAGGGGCACAGATACGCAGTATTTT.

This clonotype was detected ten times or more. DNA of the CDR3: TGTGCCAGCAGTTTCCGTCTCAGCAATCAGCCCCAGCATTTT. Its translation is CASSFRLSNQPQHF. The chain recombines TRBV7-2 with TRBJ1-5; D not resolved. V was pared by 6 bases and J by 1 base, with 10 bases between. Per the germline V gene, CDR1 is SGHTA and CDR2 is FQGNSA. The CDR3 consists of 14 residues.

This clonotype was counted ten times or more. The CDR3 DNA reads TGTGCCAGCAGCTTAGTGGATAGGGCCGTGGGGCAGTATTTT. This codes for CASSLVDRAVGQYF. The chain combines TRBV13 with TRBJ2-3; D remains unclear. The CDR3 covers 14 residues. Looked up from germline, CDR1 is PRHDT and CDR2 is FYEKMQ (reference sequence). Trimming removed 1 base at V and 11 bases at J, with 16 bases between.

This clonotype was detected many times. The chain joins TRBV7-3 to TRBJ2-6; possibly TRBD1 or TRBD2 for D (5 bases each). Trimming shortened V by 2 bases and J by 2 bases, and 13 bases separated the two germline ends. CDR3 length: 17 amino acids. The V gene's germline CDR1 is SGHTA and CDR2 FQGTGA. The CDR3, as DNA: TGTGCCAGCAGCTTAGGGCAGGGAGTTGCTGGGGCCAACGTCCTGACTTTC. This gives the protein CASSLGQGVAGANVLTF.

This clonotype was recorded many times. This CDR3 is CASSHLAPGLAGANEQFF. CDR3 DNA: TGTGCCAGCAGTCATCTAGCCCCGGGACTAGCGGGAGCTAATGAGCAGTTCTTC. This chain joins TRBV12-3 or TRBV12-4 and TRBJ2-1; TRBD2 matches at 14 bases. J was trimmed by 7 bases and V by 5 bases; bases with no gene match: 13. The CDR3 contains 18 residues.

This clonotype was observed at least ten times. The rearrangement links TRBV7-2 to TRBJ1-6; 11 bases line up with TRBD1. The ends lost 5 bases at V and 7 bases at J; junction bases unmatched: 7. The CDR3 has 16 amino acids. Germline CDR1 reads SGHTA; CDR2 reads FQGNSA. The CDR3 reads CASSARTGGANSPLHF. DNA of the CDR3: TGTGCCAGCAGCGCCAGGACAGGGGGCGCCAATTCACCCCTCCACTTT.

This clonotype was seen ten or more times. CDR3 nucleotide sequence: TGCGCCAGCAGCCACCCCGGGAGCCCCTACGAGCAGTACTTC. This codes for CASSHPGSPYEQYF. This sequence joins TRBV4-1 and TRBJ2-7; tentatively, D is TRBD2 (6 bases). The V gene's germline CDR1 is MGHRA and CDR2 YSYEKL. CDR3 size: 14 residues. Trimming took off 3 bases at V and 2 bases at J, with 11 bases between the two ends.

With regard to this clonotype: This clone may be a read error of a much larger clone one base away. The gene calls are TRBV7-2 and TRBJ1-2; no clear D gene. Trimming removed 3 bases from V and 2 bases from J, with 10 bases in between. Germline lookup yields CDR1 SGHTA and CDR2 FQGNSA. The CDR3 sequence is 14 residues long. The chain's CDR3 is CASSFTRENYGYTF. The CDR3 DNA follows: TGTGCCAGCAGCTTTACAAGGGAAAACTATGGCTACACCTTC.

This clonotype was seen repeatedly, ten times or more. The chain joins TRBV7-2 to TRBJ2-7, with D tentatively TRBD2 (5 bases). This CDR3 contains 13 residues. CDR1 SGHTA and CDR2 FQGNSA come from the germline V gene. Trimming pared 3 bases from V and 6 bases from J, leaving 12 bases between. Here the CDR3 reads CASSLTPGIEQYF. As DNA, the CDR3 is TGTGCCAGCAGCTTGACCCCGGGGATCGAGCAGTACTTC.

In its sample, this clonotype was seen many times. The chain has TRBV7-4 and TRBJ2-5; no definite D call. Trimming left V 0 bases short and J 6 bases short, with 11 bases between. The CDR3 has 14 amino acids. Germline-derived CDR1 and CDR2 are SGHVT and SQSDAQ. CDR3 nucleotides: TGTGCCAGCAGCTTAGCTAGCAGTTTGAAGACCCAGTACTTC. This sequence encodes CASSLASSLKTQYF.

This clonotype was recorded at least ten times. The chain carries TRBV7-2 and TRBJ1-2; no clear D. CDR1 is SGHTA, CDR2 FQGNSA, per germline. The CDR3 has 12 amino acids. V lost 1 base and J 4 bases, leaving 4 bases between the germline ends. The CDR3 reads CASSLEVYGYTF. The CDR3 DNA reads TGTGCCAGCAGCTTAGAGGTCTATGGCTACACCTTC.

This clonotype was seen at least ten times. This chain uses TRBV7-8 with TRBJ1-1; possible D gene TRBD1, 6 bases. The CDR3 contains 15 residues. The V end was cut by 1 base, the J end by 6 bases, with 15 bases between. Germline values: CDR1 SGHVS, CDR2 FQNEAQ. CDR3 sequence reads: CASSLGLGALSEAFF. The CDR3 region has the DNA TGTGCCAGCAGCTTAGGTCTGGGGGCTCTATCTGAAGCTTTCTTT.

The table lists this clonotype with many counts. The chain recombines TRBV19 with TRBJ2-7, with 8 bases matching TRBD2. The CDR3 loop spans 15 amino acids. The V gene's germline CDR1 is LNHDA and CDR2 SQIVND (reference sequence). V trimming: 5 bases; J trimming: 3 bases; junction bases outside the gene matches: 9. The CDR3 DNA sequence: TGTGCCAGTAGTCAGTCGGGACTAGGGATCTACGAGCAGTACTTC. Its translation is CASSQSGLGIYEQYF. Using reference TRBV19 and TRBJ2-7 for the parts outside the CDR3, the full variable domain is DGGITQSPKYLFRKEGQNVTLSCEQNLNHDAMYWYRQDPGQGLRLIYYSQIVNDFQKGDIAEGYSVSREKKESFPLTVTSAQKNPTAFYLCASSQSGLGIYEQYFGPGTRLTVT.

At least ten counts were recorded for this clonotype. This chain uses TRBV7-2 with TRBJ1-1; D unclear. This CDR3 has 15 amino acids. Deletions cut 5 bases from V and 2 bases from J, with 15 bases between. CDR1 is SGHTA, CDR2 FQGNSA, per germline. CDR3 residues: CASSRPDRGNTEAFF. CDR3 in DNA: TGTGCCAGCAGCAGACCGGACCGCGGAAACACTGAAGCTTTCTTT.

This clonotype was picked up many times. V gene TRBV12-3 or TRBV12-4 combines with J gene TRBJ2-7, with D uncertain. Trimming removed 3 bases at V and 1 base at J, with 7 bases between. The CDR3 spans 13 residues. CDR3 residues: CASSFDISYEQYF. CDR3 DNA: TGTGCCAGCAGTTTTGACATTTCCTACGAGCAGTACTTC.

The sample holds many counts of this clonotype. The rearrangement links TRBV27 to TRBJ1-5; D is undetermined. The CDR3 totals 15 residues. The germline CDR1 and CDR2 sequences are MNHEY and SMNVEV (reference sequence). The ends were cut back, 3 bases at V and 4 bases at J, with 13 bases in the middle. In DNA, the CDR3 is TGTGCCAGCAGTTTTTCCAGCACTGTGAATCAGCCCCAGCATTTT. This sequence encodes CASSFSSTVNQPQHF.

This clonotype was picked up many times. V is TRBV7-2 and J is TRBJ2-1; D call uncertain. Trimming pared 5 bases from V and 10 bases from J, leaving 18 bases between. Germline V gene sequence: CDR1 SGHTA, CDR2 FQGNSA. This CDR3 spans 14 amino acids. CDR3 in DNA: TGTGCCAGCAGCCGATCCTTTGACGCACTAGAGCAGTTCTTC. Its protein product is CASSRSFDALEQFF. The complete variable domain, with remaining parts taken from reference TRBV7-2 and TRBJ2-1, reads GAGVSQSPSNKVTEKGKDVELRCDPISGHTALYWYRQSLGQGLEFLIYFQGNSAPDKSGLPSDRFSAERTGGSVSTLTIQRTQQEDSAVYLCASSRSFDALEQFFGPGTRLTVL.

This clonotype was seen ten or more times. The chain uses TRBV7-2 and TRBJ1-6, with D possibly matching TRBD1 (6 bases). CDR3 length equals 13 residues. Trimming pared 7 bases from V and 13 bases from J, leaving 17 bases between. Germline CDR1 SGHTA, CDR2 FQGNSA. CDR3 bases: TGTGCCAGCACGACGGGGGCCGGTTGGCCCCTCCACTTT. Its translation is CASTTGAGWPLHF.

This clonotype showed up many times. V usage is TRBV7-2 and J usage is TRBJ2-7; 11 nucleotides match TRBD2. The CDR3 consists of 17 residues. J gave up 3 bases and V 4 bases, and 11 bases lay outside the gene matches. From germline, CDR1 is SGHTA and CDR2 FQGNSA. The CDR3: CASSYSGSSGGFYEQYF. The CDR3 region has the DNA TGTGCCAGCAGCTATAGTGGCTCTAGCGGGGGGTTCTACGAGCAGTACTTC.